This T cell receptor beta chain was recorded in a study of long-term antiretroviral therapy in people with HIV. Study results and limitations: ART was followed by higher diversity that remained below transplant donor controls.

Run at survey level, the immunoSEQ assay was version v3.0. Some clones are missing from TCRdb's copy, which holds only in-frame ones; the method was immunoSEQ multiplex PCR. The sample includes over 15,000 clones, roughly nine tenths of them seen just once. The samples, holding about 0.95-11 million cryopreserved PBMC, were thawed before DNA extraction was carried out. This CDR3 comprises 14 residues. J lost 8 bases, V lost 7 bases, and 6 bases had no gene match. Germline values: CDR1 MNHEY, CDR2 SMNVEV (reference sequence). As to this clone: The antigen remains undetermined.

The chain uses TRBV27 and TRBJ2-3; 13 bases align to TRBD2. The clonotype comes from a woman aged 40 to 55 with HIV. The input for sequencing was unsorted PBMCs, taken 0.6 years after starting antiretroviral therapy. For the CDR3, the DNA is TGTGCCAGCACCGAGACTAGCGGGGGGACTACGCAGTATTTT. Translated, it gives CASTETSGGTTQYF.